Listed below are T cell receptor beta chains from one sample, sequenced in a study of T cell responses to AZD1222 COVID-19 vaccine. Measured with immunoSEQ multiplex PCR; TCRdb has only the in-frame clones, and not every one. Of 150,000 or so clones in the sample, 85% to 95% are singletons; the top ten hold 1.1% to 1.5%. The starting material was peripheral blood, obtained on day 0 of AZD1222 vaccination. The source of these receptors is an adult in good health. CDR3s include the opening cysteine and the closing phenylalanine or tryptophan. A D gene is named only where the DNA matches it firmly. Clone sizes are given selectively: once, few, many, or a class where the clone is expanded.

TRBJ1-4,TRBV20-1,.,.,TGCAGTGCTAGTAAGGGGGGCGCGAATGAAAAACTGTTTTTT,CSASKGGANEKLFF
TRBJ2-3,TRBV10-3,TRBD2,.,TGTGCCACCCACCCCGGGACTAGCGGCACAGATACGCAGTATTTT,CATHPGTSGTDTQYF
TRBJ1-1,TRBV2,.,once,TGTGCCAGCAGTGAGGTCGCCAGGAAGAACACTGAAGCTTTCTTT,CASSEVARKNTEAFF
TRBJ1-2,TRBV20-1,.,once,TGCAGTGCTAGTTTCGTGGCAGGCCACTATGGCTACACCTTC,CSASFVAGHYGYTF
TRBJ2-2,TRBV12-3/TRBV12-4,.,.,TGTGCCAGCAGTTCCCGACAGTTACGGGAGCTGTTTTTT,CASSSRQLRELFF
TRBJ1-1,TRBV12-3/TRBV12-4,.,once,TGTGCCAGCAGTTTAGTGAGGACTGAAGCTTTCTTT,CASSLVRTEAFF
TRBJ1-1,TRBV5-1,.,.,TGCGCCAGCAGCTTGGAAAATATGAACACTGAAGCTTTCTTT,CASSLENMNTEAFF
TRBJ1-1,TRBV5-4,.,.,TGTGCCAGCAGCTTGCCAGACACTGAAGCTTTCTTT,CASSLPDTEAFF
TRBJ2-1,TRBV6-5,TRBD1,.,TGTGCCAGCAGTTACTCGGTTCAGGGGGCGAACAATGAGCAGTTCTTC,CASSYSVQGANNEQFF
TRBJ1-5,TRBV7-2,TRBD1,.,TGTGCCAGCAGCACAAAACAGGGGGCGAGCAATCAGCCCCAGCATTTT,CASSTKQGASNQPQHF
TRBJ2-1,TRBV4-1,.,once,TGCGCCAGCAGCCATGACCCTTTGCCCTACAATGAGCAGTTCTTC,CASSHDPLPYNEQFF
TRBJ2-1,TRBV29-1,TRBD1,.,TGCAGCGTCGGGACAGAAATCAATGAGCAGTTCTTC,CSVGTEINEQFF
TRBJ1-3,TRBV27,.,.,TGTGCCAGCAGTTATTCTCTAGGGGGGGACACCATATATTTT,CASSYSLGGDTIYF
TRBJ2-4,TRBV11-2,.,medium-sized,TGTGCCAGCAGCTCCTCTACGGTGGAGGGAGCCAAAAACATTCAGTACTTC,CASSSSTVEGAKNIQYF
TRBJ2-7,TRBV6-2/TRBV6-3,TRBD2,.,TGTGCCAGCAGTTACTTTGGACTAGCGGGAGGCTACGAGCAGTACTTC,CASSYFGLAGGYEQYF
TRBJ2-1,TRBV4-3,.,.,TGCGCCAGCAGCCAAGCTTCTAGGCGGCCCAAACTTTACAATGAGCAGTTCTTC,CASSQASRRPKLYNEQFF
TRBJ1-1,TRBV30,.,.,TGTGCCTGTCAAGGGGCCCCGAACACTGAAGCTTTCTTT,CACQGAPNTEAFF
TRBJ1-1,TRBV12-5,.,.,TGTGCTAGTGGCCCTAAGGGGGGGCCTGAAGCTTTCTTT,CASGPKGGPEAFF
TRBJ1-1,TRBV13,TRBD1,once,TGTGCCAGCAGCCATTACAGGGGGCCATCAGAAGCTTTCTTT,CASSHYRGPSEAFF
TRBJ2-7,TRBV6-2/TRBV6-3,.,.,TGTGCCAGCAGCCTTCGGGGGTTCGACGAGCAGTACTTC,CASSLRGFDEQYF
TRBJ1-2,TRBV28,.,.,TGTGCCAGCAGACCCCCCCGGGGGATGTTTGGGGGCTACACCTTC,CASRPPRGMFGGYTF
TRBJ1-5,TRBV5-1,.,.,TGCGCCAGCAGCTTGGAAGGAACCAGCGGCGGTCAGCCCCAGCATTTT,CASSLEGTSGGQPQHF